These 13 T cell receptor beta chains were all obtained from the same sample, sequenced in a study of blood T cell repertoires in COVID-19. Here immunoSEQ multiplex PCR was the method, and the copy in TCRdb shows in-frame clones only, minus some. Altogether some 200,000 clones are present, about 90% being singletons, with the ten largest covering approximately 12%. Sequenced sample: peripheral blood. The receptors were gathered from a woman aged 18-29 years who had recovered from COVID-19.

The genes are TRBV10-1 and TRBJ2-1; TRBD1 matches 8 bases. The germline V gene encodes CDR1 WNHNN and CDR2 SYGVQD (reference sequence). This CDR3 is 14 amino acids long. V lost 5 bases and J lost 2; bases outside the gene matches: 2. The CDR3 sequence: CASSSGGAYNEQFF. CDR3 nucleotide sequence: TGCGCCAGCAGTTCAGGGGGCGCCTACAATGAGCAGTTCTTC.

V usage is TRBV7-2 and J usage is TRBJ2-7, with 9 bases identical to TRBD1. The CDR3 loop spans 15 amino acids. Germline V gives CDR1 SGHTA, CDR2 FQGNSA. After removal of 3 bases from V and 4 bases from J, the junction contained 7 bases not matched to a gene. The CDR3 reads CASSFFADRGYEQYF. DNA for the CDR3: TGTGCCAGCAGCTTCTTCGCGGACAGGGGTTACGAGCAGTACTTC.

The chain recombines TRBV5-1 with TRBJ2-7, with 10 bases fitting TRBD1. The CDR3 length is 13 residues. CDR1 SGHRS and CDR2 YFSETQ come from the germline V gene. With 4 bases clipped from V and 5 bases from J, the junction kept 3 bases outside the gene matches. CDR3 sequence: CASSQDRGHEQYF. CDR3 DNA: TGCGCCAGCAGCCAAGACAGGGGGCACGAGCAGTACTTC.

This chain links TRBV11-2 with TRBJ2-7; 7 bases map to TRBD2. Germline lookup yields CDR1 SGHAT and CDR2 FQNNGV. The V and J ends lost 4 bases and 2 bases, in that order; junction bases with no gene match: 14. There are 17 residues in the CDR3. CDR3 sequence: CASSYHTAREKAYEQYF. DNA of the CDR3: TGTGCCAGCAGCTACCACACAGCGCGGGAGAAGGCCTACGAGCAGTACTTC.

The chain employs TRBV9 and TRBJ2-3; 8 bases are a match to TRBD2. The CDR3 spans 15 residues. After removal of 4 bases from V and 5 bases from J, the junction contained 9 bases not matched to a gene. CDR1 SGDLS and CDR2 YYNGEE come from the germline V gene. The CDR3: CASSHGGLGEDTQYF. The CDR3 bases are TGTGCCAGCAGCCATGGGGGACTAGGGGAAGATACGCAGTATTTT.

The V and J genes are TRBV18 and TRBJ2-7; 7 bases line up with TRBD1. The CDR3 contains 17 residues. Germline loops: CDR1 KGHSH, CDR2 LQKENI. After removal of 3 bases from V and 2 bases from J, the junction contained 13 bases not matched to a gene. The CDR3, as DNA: TGTGCCAGCTCACCTACCGAGGTGGGACAGTCGGCCTACGAGCAGTACTTC. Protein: CASSPTEVGQSAYEQYF.

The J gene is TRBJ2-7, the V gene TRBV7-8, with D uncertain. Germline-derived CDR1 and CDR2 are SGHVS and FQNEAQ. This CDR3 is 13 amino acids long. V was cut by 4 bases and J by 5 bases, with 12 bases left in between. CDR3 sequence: CASSSFAHDEQYF. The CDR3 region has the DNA TGTGCCAGCAGCTCCTTCGCGCACGACGAGCAGTACTTC.

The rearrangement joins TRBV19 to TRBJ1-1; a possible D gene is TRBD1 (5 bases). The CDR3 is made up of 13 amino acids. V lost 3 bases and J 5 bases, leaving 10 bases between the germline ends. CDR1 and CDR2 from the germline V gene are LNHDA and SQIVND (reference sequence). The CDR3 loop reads CASSISEGTEAFF. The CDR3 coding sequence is TGTGCCAGTAGTATTTCGGAGGGGACTGAAGCTTTCTTT.

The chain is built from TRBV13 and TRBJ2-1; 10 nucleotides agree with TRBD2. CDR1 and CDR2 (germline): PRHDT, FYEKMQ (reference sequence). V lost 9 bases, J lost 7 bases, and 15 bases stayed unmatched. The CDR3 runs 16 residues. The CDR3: CASPNNPSGSGNEQFF. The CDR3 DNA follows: TGTGCCAGTCCTAATAACCCTAGCGGGAGTGGTAATGAGCAGTTCTTC.

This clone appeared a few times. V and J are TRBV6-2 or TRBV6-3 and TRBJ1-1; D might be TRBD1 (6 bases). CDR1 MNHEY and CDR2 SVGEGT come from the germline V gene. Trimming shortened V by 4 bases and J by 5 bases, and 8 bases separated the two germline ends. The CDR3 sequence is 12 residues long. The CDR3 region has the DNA TGTGCCAGCAGTTGGGGGCATACTGAAGCTTTCTTT. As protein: CASSWGHTEAFF.

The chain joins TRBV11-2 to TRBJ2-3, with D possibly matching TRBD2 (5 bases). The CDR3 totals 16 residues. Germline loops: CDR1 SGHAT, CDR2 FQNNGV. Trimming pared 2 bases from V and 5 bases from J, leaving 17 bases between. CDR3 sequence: CASSLRTTGSGDTQYF. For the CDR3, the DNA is TGTGCCAGCAGCTTAAGAACCACGGGGAGCGGAGATACGCAGTATTTT.

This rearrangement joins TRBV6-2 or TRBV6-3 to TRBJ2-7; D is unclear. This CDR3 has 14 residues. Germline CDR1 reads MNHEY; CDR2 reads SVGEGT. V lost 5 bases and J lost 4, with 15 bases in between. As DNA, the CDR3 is TGTGCCAGCAGTAATGGCGGAGACGGTTACGAGCAGTACTTC. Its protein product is CASSNGGDGYEQYF.

The CDR3 DNA sequence: TGTGCCAGTAGTATAGACAACATGAACACTGAAGCTTTCTTT. This gives the protein CASSIDNMNTEAFF. The rearrangement joins TRBV19 to TRBJ1-1; D not certain. V was cut by 0 bases and J by 0 bases, with 5 bases left in between. This CDR3 is 14 amino acids long. CDR1 LNHDA and CDR2 SQIVND come from the germline V gene (reference sequence).